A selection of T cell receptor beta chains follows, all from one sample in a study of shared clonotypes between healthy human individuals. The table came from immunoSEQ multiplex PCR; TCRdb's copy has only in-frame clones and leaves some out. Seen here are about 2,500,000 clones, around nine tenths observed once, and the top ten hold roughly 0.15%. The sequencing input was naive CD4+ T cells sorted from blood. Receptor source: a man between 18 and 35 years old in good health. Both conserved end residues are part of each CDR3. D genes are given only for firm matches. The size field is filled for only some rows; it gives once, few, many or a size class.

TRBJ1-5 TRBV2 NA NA TGTGCCAGCAGTGAATGGGTTCAGCCCCAGCATTTT CASSEWVQPQHF
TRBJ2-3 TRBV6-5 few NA TGTGCCAGCAGTTCCAGCACAGATACGCAGTATTTT CASSSSTDTQYF
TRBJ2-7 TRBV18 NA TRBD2 TGTGCCAGCTCACCTCCGGGACTAGCGGGGGGCTACGAGCAGTACTTC CASSPPGLAGGYEQYF
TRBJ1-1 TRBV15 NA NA TGTGCCACCAGCAGAGATTCCCAACTCATGAACACTGAAGCTTTCTTT CATSRDSQLMNTEAFF
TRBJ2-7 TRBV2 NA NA TGTGCCAGCACACCGGGACTGATAACCTACGAGCAGTACTTC CASTPGLITYEQYF
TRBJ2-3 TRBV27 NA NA TGTGCCAGCAGATTAGGGGATTGGGGCACAGATACGCAGTATTTT CASRLGDWGTDTQYF
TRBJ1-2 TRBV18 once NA TGTGCCAGCTCACCAGAGGCAGGGGCTAACTATGGCTACACCTTC CASSPEAGANYGYTF
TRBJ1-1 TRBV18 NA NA TGTGCCAGCTCACCAAACAGGGATACTGAAGCTTTCTTT CASSPNRDTEAFF
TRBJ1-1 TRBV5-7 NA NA TGTGCCAGCAGCTTGGCGAGGGGGGAATGGACTGAAGCTTTCTTT CASSLARGEWTEAFF
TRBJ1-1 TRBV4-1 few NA TGCGCCAGCAGCCAAGAAGGGGGGGTAAACACTGAAGCTTTCTTT CASSQEGGVNTEAFF
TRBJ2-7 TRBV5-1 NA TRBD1 TGCGCCAGCAGCTTCGACAGGGCGTACGAGCAGTACTTC CASSFDRAYEQYF
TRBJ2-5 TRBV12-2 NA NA TGTGCAAGTCGCTTAGTCCCCGGTTCAAAAGAGACCCAGTACTTC CASRLVPGSKETQYF
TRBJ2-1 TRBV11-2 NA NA TGTGCCAGCAGCTTCTGGGGTAATGAGCAGTTCTTC CASSFWGNEQFF
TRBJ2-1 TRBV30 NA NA TGTGCCTGGAGTACTAATGAGCAGTTCTTC CAWSTNEQFF
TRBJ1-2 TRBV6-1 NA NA TGTGCCAGCCGCACCCCAGGGGACGGCTACACCTTC CASRTPGDGYTF
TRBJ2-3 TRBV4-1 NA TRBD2 TGCGCCAGCAGCCAGATCGCGAGCGGGGCAGATACGCAGTATTTT CASSQIASGADTQYF
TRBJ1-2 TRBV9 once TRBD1 TGTGCCAGCAGCGAAAGGGAGGGGGCAGGATACACCTTC CASSEREGAGYTF